A selection of T cell receptor beta chains follows, all from one sample in a study of blood T cells in healthy people across ages. TCRdb independently ran MiXCR on the 5' RACE reads; one entry per CDR3 protein. The sample comprises some 1,500,000 distinct CDR3 sequences, 35% to 45% of which are singletons, and about 3.8% rests with the top ten. Material for sequencing was blood. The receptor source for this set is a woman aged 18-29 years in good health. The CDR3 runs from the conserved cysteine through the conserved F or W. The order of the fields is J gene, V gene, D gene, clone size, CDR3 DNA, CDR3 protein. A D gene is named only where the DNA matches it firmly. Size is omitted from some rows. Given values are once, few, many or a class for expanded clones.

TRBJ2-7,TRBV20-1,.,.,TGCAGTGCTAGAGTCGCGGAGTACGAGCAGTACTTC,CSARVAEYEQYF
TRBJ2-3,TRBV4-2,TRBD2,.,TGTGCCAGCACGGGACTAGCGGGAGAGTTTCGCACAGATACGCAGTATTTT,CASTGLAGEFRTDTQYF
TRBJ2-7,TRBV29-1,.,few,TGCAGCGTTCGGGGGATTTTCACTGGCGAGCAGTACTTC,CSVRGIFTGEQYF
TRBJ2-7,TRBV12-3/TRBV12-4,.,few,TGTGCCAGCAGTTTATCTCCTTTTTCAAGCGTCTCCTACAATGAGCAGTACTTC,CASSLSPFSSVSYNEQYF
TRBJ2-7,TRBV7-2,.,.,TGTGCCAGCAGCTTGCAGGACCCCGACGAGCAGTACTTC,CASSLQDPDEQYF
TRBJ2-7,TRBV7-8,.,.,TGTGTCAGCAGCCCCTGGAGGGGCTACAATGAGCAGTACTTC,CVSSPWRGYNEQYF
TRBJ2-1,TRBV9,TRBD1,.,TGTGCCAGCAGCGTAGTCGGACAGGGTACCCATGAGCAGTTCTTC,CASSVVGQGTHEQFF
TRBJ2-1,TRBV12-3/TRBV12-4,.,many,TGTGCCAGCAGCCGGTCCAATGAGCAGTTCTTC,CASSRSNEQFF
TRBJ2-2,TRBV3-1,TRBD2,few,TGTGCCAGCTGGACTAGCGGGAGGGCCGGAGGCACCGGGGAGCTGTTTTTT,CASWTSGRAGGTGELFF
TRBJ2-3,TRBV9,TRBD2,few,TGTGCCAGCAGCGTAGTCGGCGGGGGAATGGCAGATACGCAGTATTTT,CASSVVGGGMADTQYF
TRBJ1-2,TRBV12-5,.,few,TGTGCTAGTGTTACGGCAGTGAACTATGGCTACACCTTC,CASVTAVNYGYTF
TRBJ1-2,TRBV28,.,few,TGTGCCAGCACCCCCCACACCTATGGCTACACCTTC,CASTPHTYGYTF
TRBJ2-3,TRBV29-1,TRBD1,once,TGCAGCGGCCTCAGACAGGGGTCCACAGATACGCAGTATTTT,CSGLRQGSTDTQYF